The clone carrying this T cell receptor beta chain was found a few times. The antigen is not known. These donors counted as nominally healthy when sampled, but unrecorded immune exposures were likely. This sample was included in a study of cytomegalovirus exposure and HLA in healthy donors. Study-wide results and limits: The classifier reportedly diagnosed cytomegalovirus status with high sensitivity and specificity.

13 Jbeta primers and 60 Vbeta primers were used for the PCR. The protocol was immunoSEQ multiplex PCR, while the TCRdb copy is restricted to in-frame clones and leaves out a portion. This sample has about 160,000 clones, with roughly 85% found just once. The sequenced sample was PBMCs. This TCR was sampled from a young man in good health and CMV-seropositive.

Here the CDR3 DNA reads TGCGCCAGCAGCGCGGGGGACAGGCCTGGGCCTTATGGCTACACCTTC. It yields the protein CASSAGDRPGPYGYTF. The chain employs TRBV5-1 and TRBJ1-2; 8 bases line up with TRBD1. Germline V gene sequence: CDR1 SGHRS, CDR2 YFSETQ. The CDR3 sequence is 16 residues long. The V and J ends lost 4 bases and 5 bases, in that order; junction bases with no gene match: 13.